Listed here are 32 T cell receptor beta chains from one sample, sequenced in a study of blood T cell repertoires in COVID-19. Measured with immunoSEQ multiplex PCR; TCRdb has only the in-frame clones, and not every one. The sample has about 62,000 clones; about nine tenths are singletons. Specimen: peripheral blood. Receptors were obtained from a woman of 80 years or more with acute or convalescent COVID-19.

The chain uses TRBV11-2 and TRBJ2-7, with D perhaps matching TRBD1 (6 bases). Looked up from germline, CDR1 is SGHAT and CDR2 is FQNNGV. There are 12 residues in the CDR3. Trimming took off 5 bases at V and 3 bases at J, with 8 bases between the two ends. CDR3 in amino acids: CASSEQGYEQYF. DNA of the CDR3: TGTGCCAGCAGCGAACAGGGCTACGAGCAGTACTTC.

The chain couples TRBV18 to TRBJ1-1, with a tentative D call TRBD1 (6 bases). The CDR3 is 15 amino acids. Trimming left V 6 bases short and J 11 bases short, with 25 bases between. Germline V lookup: CDR1 KGHSH, CDR2 LQKENI. CDR3 sequence: CASSQVRAAGVEAFF. DNA of the CDR3: TGTGCCAGCTCCCAGGTCCGGGCCGCAGGGGTAGAGGCTTTCTTT.

The chain carries TRBV27 and TRBJ1-6, with TRBD1 matching over 9 bases. V dropped 11 bases and J dropped 10; count of bases not matched to a gene: 12. Germline lookup yields CDR1 MNHEY and CDR2 SMNVEV (reference sequence). This CDR3 has 14 amino acids. CDR3 sequence reads: CASSPGQGRSPLHF. Written as DNA, the CDR3 is TGTGCCTCTTCCCCGGGACAGGGTCGGTCACCCCTCCACTTT.

The V and J genes are TRBV6-5 and TRBJ1-4; 7 nucleotides match TRBD1. This CDR3 has 16 amino acids. Germline CDR1 MNHEY, CDR2 SVGAGI. Losses at the gene ends were 4 bases for V and 6 bases for J; bases not matched to a gene: 11. This CDR3 reads CASSSPRQGGDEKLFF. The CDR3 DNA sequence: TGTGCCAGCAGTTCCCCTCGACAGGGAGGAGATGAAAAACTGTTTTTT.

V usage is TRBV27 and J usage is TRBJ1-5; 7 bases are a match to TRBD1. This CDR3 is built from 15 residues. The J segment lost 0 bases and the V segment lost 7 bases, leaving 6 bases of the junction unmatched. Germline V lookup: CDR1 MNHEY, CDR2 SMNVEV (reference sequence). CDR3 nucleotides: TGTGCCAGCAAGCAGGACAGGCATAGCAATCAGCCCCAGCATTTT. Protein: CASKQDRHSNQPQHF.

V gene TRBV5-1 combines with J gene TRBJ2-7; a weak D match, TRBD2 (5 bases). The CDR3 runs to 13 residues. Trimming left V 5 bases short and J 4 bases short, with 13 bases between. CDR1 is SGHRS and CDR2 is YFSETQ in the germline V gene. CDR3: CASSPGTMYEQYF. In nucleotides, the CDR3 is TGCGCCAGCAGTCCGGGAACGATGTACGAGCAGTACTTC.

J is TRBJ2-1 and V is TRBV15; a possible D gene is TRBD1 (6 bases). This CDR3 spans 14 amino acids. The germline V gene encodes CDR1 LNHNV and CDR2 YYDKDF (reference sequence). The V and J ends lost 1 base and 6 bases respectively, with 10 bases between them. CDR3 DNA: TGTGCCACCAGCAGAGGCAACAGGGTCAATGAGCAGTTCTTC. As protein: CATSRGNRVNEQFF. The variable domain in full, completed from reference TRBV15 and TRBJ2-1, reads DAMVIQNPRYQVTQFGKPVTLSCSQTLNHNVMYWYQQKSSQAPKLLFHYYDKDFNNEADTPDNFQSRRPNTSFCFLDIRSPGLGDTAMYLCATSRGNRVNEQFFGPGTRLTVL.

This chain uses TRBV2 with TRBJ1-4; 9 positions match TRBD1. Trimming at V came to 5 bases and at J to 7 bases, leaving 5 bases not matched to a gene. CDR3 length: 14 residues. Germline CDR1 and CDR2: SNHLY and FYNNEI. CDR3 region: CASSPGQGGEKLFF. In nucleotides, the CDR3 is TGTGCCAGCAGTCCGGGACAGGGCGGTGAAAAACTGTTTTTT.

The chain has TRBV24-1 and TRBJ2-5; 8 bases are shared with TRBD1. CDR1 and CDR2 (germline): KGHDR, SFDVKD. This CDR3 has 15 amino acids. J lost 4 bases, V lost 7 bases, and 10 bases had no gene match. The CDR3 DNA follows: TGTGCCACCAGCGAAGGACAGGGAGGAAGAGAGACCCAGTACTTC. Its protein product is CATSEGQGGRETQYF.

The rearrangement joins TRBV20-1 to TRBJ1-6; D is unclear. This CDR3 has 11 amino acids. Germline V CDR1 and CDR2: DFQATT, SNEGSKA (reference sequence). Trimming removed 7 bases from V and 10 bases from J, with 11 bases in between. The CDR3 reads CSVDPGSPLHF. The CDR3 bases are TGCAGTGTGGATCCGGGGTCACCCCTCCACTTT.

The rearrangement joins TRBV15 to TRBJ1-2; 7 positions match TRBD1. The ends lost 0 bases at V and 8 bases at J; junction bases unmatched: 9. The CDR3 is made up of 15 amino acids. The V gene's germline CDR1 is LNHNV and CDR2 YYDKDF (reference sequence). CDR3 sequence (DNA): TGTGCCACCAGCAGAGATCTGCGACAGGGCACAGGCTACACCTTC. Protein: CATSRDLRQGTGYTF.

This chain links TRBV5-1 with TRBJ2-5, with 7 bases fitting TRBD1. The V gene's germline CDR1 is SGHRS and CDR2 YFSETQ. The CDR3 spans 14 residues. J gave up 7 bases and V 2 bases, and 8 bases lay outside the gene matches. As DNA, the CDR3 is TGCGCCAGCAGCTTCAGGGGGTTCCGGGGGACCCAGTACTTC. Encoded protein: CASSFRGFRGTQYF.

Of note for this clone: Other DNA sequences in this specimen translate into the identical CDR3. The CDR3 region has the DNA TGCGCCAGCAGCCCGACAGGGTTGAATGAAAAACTGTTTTTT. Translated, it gives CASSPTGLNEKLFF. The V and J genes are TRBV5-1 and TRBJ1-4; 7 nucleotides align to TRBD1. Looked up from germline, CDR1 is SGHRS and CDR2 is YFSETQ. V shed 4 bases and J 5 bases; nucleotides not matched to a gene: 5. This CDR3 has 14 amino acids.

The chain couples TRBV7-3 to TRBJ2-1, with 9 bases fitting TRBD2. Losses at the gene ends were 2 bases for V and 9 bases for J; bases not matched to a gene: 5. CDR3 length equals 14 residues. In germline, CDR1 is SGHTA, CDR2 FQGTGA. The CDR3 coding sequence is TGTGCCAGCAGCTTACTCGGCGGGAGGGCTGAGCAGTTCTTC. Amino acid sequence: CASSLLGGRAEQFF.

The rearrangement joins TRBV5-1 to TRBJ2-7; 7 bases fit TRBD1. The CDR3 extends over 13 amino acids. Per the germline V gene, CDR1 is SGHRS and CDR2 is YFSETQ. The trim removed 0 bases at V and 6 bases at J, leaving 3 bases unmatched. CDR3 sequence: CASSLGDRAEQYF. CDR3 nucleotide sequence: TGCGCCAGCAGCTTGGGCGACAGGGCCGAGCAGTACTTC. The variable domain in full, with the rest retrieved from reference TRBV5-1 and TRBJ2-7, is KAGVTQTPRYLIKTRGQQVTLSCSPISGHRSVSWYQQTPGQGLQFLFEYFSETQRNKGNFPGRFSGRQFSNSRSEMNVSTLELGDSALYLCASSLGDRAEQYFGPGTRLTVT.

For the CDR3, the DNA is TGTGCCAGCAGCTTGGGGGCTAGCGGGACGTACCAAGAGACCCAGTACTTC. Translating it yields CASSLGASGTYQETQYF. J is TRBJ2-5 and V is TRBV5-4, with 9 bases identical to TRBD2. V lost 0 bases and J lost 0; bases outside the gene matches: 6. Germline assignment: CDR1 SGHNT and CDR2 YYREEE (reference sequence). The CDR3 contains 17 residues.

The chain links TRBV28 to TRBJ1-6; a possible D gene is TRBD1 (5 bases). Trimming took 10 bases from V and 7 from J, leaving 11 bases between them. The CDR3 consists of 12 residues. Germline CDR1 is MDHEN and CDR2 is SYDVKM. CDR3 residues: CAIRGLNSPLHF. The CDR3 DNA follows: TGTGCCATACGGGGGTTAAATTCACCCCTCCACTTT.

The chain recombines TRBV7-3 with TRBJ2-1; 10 nucleotides align to TRBD2. CDR1 and CDR2 (germline): SGHTA, FQGTGA. The CDR3 totals 16 residues. V dropped 5 bases and J dropped 12; count of bases not matched to a gene: 16. The CDR3 DNA sequence: TGTGCCAGCAGCACAACCGGGACTAGCGATCCACAGGGGCAGTTCTTC. Protein: CASSTTGTSDPQGQFF.

This sequence joins TRBV11-2 and TRBJ1-2; TRBD1 is a possible D gene (5 bases). The CDR3 runs 13 residues. Germline CDR1 and CDR2: SGHAT and FQNNGV. Trimming removed 5 bases from V and 2 bases from J, with 9 bases in between. The CDR3 bases are TGTGCCAGCAGCGAGGACACGAACTATGGCTACACCTTC. Translating it yields CASSEDTNYGYTF.

The chain recombines TRBV18 with TRBJ1-5; D is perhaps TRBD1 (6 bases). Deletions cut 2 bases from V and 4 bases from J, with 9 bases between. Germline loops: CDR1 KGHSH, CDR2 LQKENI. The CDR3 consists of 14 residues. The CDR3 nucleotides read TGTGCCAGCTCACCAATTAGGGGGAATCAGCCCCAGCATTTT. This codes for CASSPIRGNQPQHF.

The V call is TRBV7-3, the J call TRBJ2-6, with 9 nucleotides matching TRBD1. Trimming cost V 5 bases and J 1 base; bases outside gene matches: 6. The CDR3 runs to 17 residues. Germline CDR1 SGHTA, CDR2 FQGTGA. The CDR3 here is CASSQTGGNSGANVLTF. The CDR3 DNA follows: TGTGCCAGCAGCCAGACAGGGGGGAATTCTGGGGCCAACGTCCTGACTTTC.

The chain uses TRBV18 and TRBJ1-5; D unclear. The germline V and J ends were trimmed by 2 bases and 8 bases, with 13 bases remaining between them. CDR3 length: 14 residues. Germline-derived CDR1 and CDR2 are KGHSH and LQKENI. The CDR3 region is CASSPGRESEPQHF. CDR3 bases: TGTGCCAGCTCACCAGGACGGGAATCTGAGCCCCAGCATTTT.

This chain connects TRBV5-1 to TRBJ2-5; D is perhaps TRBD1 (6 bases). Trimming removed 4 bases from V and 1 base from J, with 11 bases in between. The CDR3 has 14 amino acids. Germline CDR1 is SGHRS and CDR2 is YFSETQ. CDR3 region: CASSVTGSQETQYF. The CDR3 DNA reads as TGCGCCAGCAGCGTGACAGGATCCCAAGAGACCCAGTACTTC. The entire variable domain, with the rest obtained from reference TRBV5-1 and TRBJ2-5, is as follows: KAGVTQTPRYLIKTRGQQVTLSCSPISGHRSVSWYQQTPGQGLQFLFEYFSETQRNKGNFPGRFSGRQFSNSRSEMNVSTLELGDSALYLCASSVTGSQETQYFGPGTRLLVL.

The rearrangement joins TRBV11-3 to TRBJ2-3, with 8 bases fitting TRBD2. The V segment lost 6 bases and the J segment 1 base; nucleotides outside the gene matches: 6. Germline assignment: CDR1 SGHNT and CDR2 YENEEA. The CDR3 extends over 15 amino acids. CDR3: CASSQAGEGTDTQYF. CDR3 in DNA: TGTGCCAGCAGTCAAGCGGGGGAAGGCACAGATACGCAGTATTTT.

This clone was found once. V gene TRBV6-2 or TRBV6-3 combines with J gene TRBJ2-2; D gene ambiguous. This CDR3 has 14 residues. Trimming pared 4 bases from V and 7 bases from J, leaving 13 bases between. Germline lookup yields CDR1 MNHEY and CDR2 SVGEGT. Here the CDR3 DNA reads TGTGCCAGCAGTTGGGCCGTAAGAATCGGGGAGCTGTTTTTT. Amino acid sequence: CASSWAVRIGELFF.

The CDR3 here is CAHTAGNNQPQHF. The DNA of the CDR3 is TGTGCCCACACAGCAGGGAACAATCAGCCCCAGCATTTT. This rearrangement joins TRBV21-1 to TRBJ1-5; TRBD1, the D gene given by the table, was not confirmed from the DNA. TRBV21-1 is annotated as a pseudogene. The CDR3 is made up of 13 amino acids.

The rearrangement joins TRBV19 to TRBJ2-1; 8 positions match TRBD1. The CDR3 loop spans 15 amino acids. Looked up from germline, CDR1 is LNHDA and CDR2 is SQIVND (reference sequence). Losses at the gene ends were 9 bases for V and 0 bases for J; bases not matched to a gene: 7. The CDR3 region has the DNA TGTGCCAGCCTAAGGACAGGGTACTCCTACAATGAGCAGTTCTTC. Translating gives CASLRTGYSYNEQFF.

The chain recombines TRBV19 with TRBJ1-1, with D hard to call. The CDR3 is 14 residues long. Germline lookup yields CDR1 LNHDA and CDR2 SQIVND (reference sequence). Trimming pared 0 bases from V and 4 bases from J, leaving 9 bases between. The CDR3 loop reads CASSIDSYSTEAFF. Written as DNA, the CDR3 is TGTGCCAGTAGTATAGATTCATACAGCACTGAAGCTTTCTTT.

The chain employs TRBV6-6 and TRBJ1-6, with D hard to call. Germline V CDR1 and CDR2: MNHNY, SVGAGI (reference sequence). With 2 bases removed from V and 10 bases from J, the gap between germline ends came to 12 bases. The CDR3 has 14 amino acids. CDR3 coding DNA: TGTGCCAGCAGTTACGGCAGCGCGGAGTCACCCCTCCACTTT. As protein: CASSYGSAESPLHF.

V is TRBV12-5 and J is TRBJ1-1, with TRBD1 matching 8 bases. The CDR3 contains 15 residues. V gave up 0 bases and J gave up 4 bases; unmatched junction bases: 4. Germline V gene data show CDR1 as LGHNT and CDR2 as FRNRAP. The CDR3 DNA is TGTGCTAGTGGTTTGGTAACAGGGGGACCCACTGAAGCTTTCTTT. Its translation is CASGLVTGGPTEAFF.

The chain couples TRBV7-9 to TRBJ2-1, with TRBD2 identical over 13 bases. Per germline, CDR1 SEHNR and CDR2 FQNEAQ (reference sequence). The CDR3 covers 16 residues. The V and J ends lost 7 bases and 8 bases, in that order; junction bases with no gene match: 11. Here the CDR3 reads CASTAGLAGVGDEQFF. CDR3 coding DNA: TGTGCCAGCACCGCTGGACTAGCGGGAGTTGGGGATGAGCAGTTCTTC.

J is TRBJ1-1 and V is TRBV7-2; the D gene is possibly TRBD1 (6 bases). Between the trimmed V and J ends, which lost 3 bases and 3 bases, there was a span of 11 bases. In germline, CDR1 is SGHTA, CDR2 FQGNSA. The CDR3 length is 14 residues. The CDR3 sequence is CASSFTGSHTEAFF. CDR3 nucleotides: TGTGCCAGCAGCTTTACAGGGTCCCACACTGAAGCTTTCTTT. The full variable domain, completed using reference TRBV7-2 and TRBJ1-1, is GAGVSQSPSNKVTEKGKDVELRCDPISGHTALYWYRQSLGQGLEFLIYFQGNSAPDKSGLPSDRFSAERTGGSVSTLTIQRTQQEDSAVYLCASSFTGSHTEAFFGQGTRLTVV.